This is a list of T cell receptor beta chains from one sample in a study of patients and donors after allogeneic stem cell transplantation. TCRdb ran MiXCR on the RT-PCR reads and lists one entry per CDR3 protein. The sample lists some 960,000 distinct CDR3 sequences; about a sixth were seen once. The sample comprised blood, either unsorted or a sorted T cell fraction (not recorded which). These receptors originate from a human donor who was either an allogeneic HSCT recipient or a stem cell or donor lymphocyte infusion donor (not recorded which). It is not recorded whose cells these are; they may come from a transplant donor. CDR3s include the opening cysteine and the closing phenylalanine or tryptophan. Each record gives: J gene, V gene, D gene, CDR3 length, clone size, CDR3 protein, CDR3 DNA. The D gene is left open where the match is weak. Clone size is not always given. Where it is, it says once, few, many or a class for expanded clones.

>TRBJ1-4|TRBV6-1|.|14|few
CASSQQTTNEKLFF
TGTGCCAGCAGTCAACAGACAACTAATGAAAAACTGTTTTTT
>TRBJ2-7|TRBV5-5|.|14|once
CASSLTPDSYEQYF
TGTGCCAGCAGCTTAACCCCGGACAGCTACGAGCAGTACTTC
>TRBJ1-5|TRBV20-1|.|13|.
CSARRQENQPQHF
TGCAGTGCTAGAAGGCAGGAGAATCAGCCCCAGCATTTT
>TRBJ1-5|TRBV27|.|14|few
CASSFISGDQPQHF
TGTGCCAGCAGTTTCATCTCCGGGGATCAGCCCCAGCATTTT
>TRBJ2-1|TRBV24-1|.|18|few
CATSALGTSFKSYNEQFF
TGTGCCACCAGTGCGCTAGGGACGTCTTTTAAGTCTTACAATGAGCAGTTCTTC
>TRBJ2-7|TRBV4-1|TRBD2|15|.
CASRELRGRSYEQYF
TGCGCCAGCAGGGAACTGCGCGGGAGAAGTTACGAGCAGTACTTC
>TRBJ2-7|TRBV10-3|TRBD1|13|many
CAIKQGLDYEQYF
TGTGCCATCAAACAGGGGCTCGACTACGAGCAGTACTTC
>TRBJ2-5|TRBV27|TRBD2|15|few
CASSLQRGDPETQYF
TGTGCCAGCAGTTTACAGCGGGGGGACCCCGAGACCCAGTACTTC
>TRBJ1-2|TRBV5-1|.|14|few
CASSLLPFWYGYTF
TGCGCCAGCAGCTTGTTGCCATTTTGGTATGGTTACACCTTC
>TRBJ2-1|TRBV10-3|.|12|.
CAINQGGNEQFF
TGTGCCATCAACCAGGGGGGGAATGAGCAGTTCTTC
>TRBJ2-5|TRBV11-2|TRBD2|17|.
CASSNTRGSGTAETQYF
TGTGCCAGCAGCAATACAAGGGGTAGCGGGACTGCAGAGACCCAGTACTTC
>TRBJ2-1|TRBV9|.|14|few
CASSEPGNHNEQFF
TGTGCCAGCAGCGAACCAGGGAATCACAATGAGCAGTTCTTC
>TRBJ2-1|TRBV3-1|.|12|.
CATTHGSNEQFF
TGTGCCACCACGCATGGAAGCAATGAGCAGTTCTTC
>TRBJ2-7|TRBV20-1|.|14|few
CSARDLARSYEQYF
TGCAGTGCTAGAGACCTCGCTAGGTCCTACGAGCAGTACTTC
>TRBJ1-4|TRBV7-8|.|14|.
CASSPWATNEKLFF
TGTGCCAGCAGCCCGTGGGCGACTAATGAAAAACTGTTTTTT
>TRBJ2-2|TRBV20-1|TRBD2|17|.
CSARSRTSGTNTGELFF
TGCAGTGCTAGATCGCGGACTAGCGGGACAAACACCGGGGAGCTGTTTTTT
>TRBJ2-4|TRBV6-2/TRBV6-3|TRBD2|16|.
CASSYGLGLAKNIQYF
TGTGCCAGCAGTTACGGACTAGGGCTAGCCAAAAACATTCAGTACTTC
>TRBJ2-7|TRBV3-1|TRBD1|15|few
CASSPPLGQSYEQYF
TGTGCCAGCAGCCCTCCTTTGGGACAGTCCTACGAGCAGTACTTC
>TRBJ1-6|TRBV20-1|.|14|.
CSASGPLSSSPLHF
TGCAGTGCTAGTGGTCCCCTGTCTTCTTCACCCCTCCACTTT
>TRBJ2-1|TRBV28|.|14|.
CASSGAGLFNEQFF
TGTGCCAGCAGTGGGGCAGGACTATTCAATGAGCAGTTCTTC
>TRBJ2-1|TRBV6-1|TRBD2|16|.
CASGPGLAGAGNEQFF
TGTGCCAGCGGACCCGGACTAGCGGGAGCGGGGAATGAGCAGTTCTTC
>TRBJ2-5|TRBV20-1|.|12|.
CSARTLQETQYF
TGCAGTGCTAGGACTTTACAAGAGACCCAGTACTTC
>TRBJ1-2|TRBV12-3/TRBV12-4|.|13|many
CASSSSGVGGYTF
TGTGCCAGCAGTTCCAGTGGTGTCGGGGGCTACACCTTC
>TRBJ2-1|TRBV10-3|.|16|.
CAISEFPGAVDNEQFF
TGTGCCATCAGTGAGTTCCCCGGGGCTGTCGACAATGAGCAGTTCTTC
>TRBJ1-4|TRBV5-5|.|14|.
CASSFGRGGEKLFF
TGTGCCAGCAGCTTCGGCAGGGGAGGGGAAAAACTGTTTTTT